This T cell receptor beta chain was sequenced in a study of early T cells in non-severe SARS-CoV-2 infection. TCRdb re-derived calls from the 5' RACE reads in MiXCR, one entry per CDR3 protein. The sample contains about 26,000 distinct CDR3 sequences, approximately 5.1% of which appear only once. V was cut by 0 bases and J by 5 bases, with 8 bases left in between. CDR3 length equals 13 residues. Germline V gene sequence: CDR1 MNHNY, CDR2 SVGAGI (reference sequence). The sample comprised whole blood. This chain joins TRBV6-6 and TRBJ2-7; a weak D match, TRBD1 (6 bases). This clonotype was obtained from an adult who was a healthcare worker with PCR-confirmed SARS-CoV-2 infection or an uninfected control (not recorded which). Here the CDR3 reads CASSYSGTHEQYF. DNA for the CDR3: TGTGCCAGCAGTTACTCCGGGACACACGAGCAGTACTTC.